The entry below gives a single T cell receptor (beta chain) sequence along with its context. Its antigen is undetermined. This sample is part of a study of lymphopenia after photon versus proton radiotherapy. General observations from the study: Better survival with proton therapy was suggested as possible, not demonstrated. Photon-treated patients lost naive T cells and TCR diversity; proton-treated stayed stable. A bigger post-nadir fall in TCR diversity correlated inversely with survival time in deceased patients. After lymphocyte nadir, photon-treated repertoires showed oligoclonal expansion, especially CD8+ Temra.

The protocol was immunoSEQ multiplex PCR, while the TCRdb copy is restricted to in-frame clones and leaves out a portion. This table has 83,000 or so clones, more than 70% appearing once. The CDR3 runs 11 residues. Germline V gene data show CDR1 as GTSNPN and CDR2 as SVGIG (reference sequence). V was shortened by 0 bases and J by 9 bases, with 8 bases between the two germline ends. This material consisted of peripheral blood, taken from a patient treated with proton-based radiotherapy. The sequence was obtained from a man in his sixties with pancreatic cancer. The chain carries TRBV30 and TRBJ2-5; D may be TRBD2 (5 bases). For the CDR3, the DNA is TGTGCCTGGAGTGTACAGAGGGCCCAGTACTTC. It encodes CAWSVQRAQYF.